The 10 T cell receptor beta chains reported below all come from one sample, sequenced in a study of blood T cell repertoires in COVID-19. Using immunoSEQ multiplex PCR, the repertoire was profiled, and TCRdb retains in-frame clones only, with some absent. Among under 450,000 clones, approximately 77% were seen once, and the ten largest hold 0.85% to 1.2%. Sequencing was done on a sample of peripheral blood. All receptors come from a human donor with acute or convalescent COVID-19. The donor label of this sample is uncertain.

The rearrangement joins TRBV29-1 to TRBJ2-7, with a weak D call TRBD1 (6 bases). Germline V CDR1 and CDR2: SQVTM, ANQGSEA. The CDR3 runs 13 residues. Trimming pared 4 bases from V and 5 bases from J, leaving 15 bases between. CDR3 loop: CSVGWGNRDEQYF. For the CDR3, the DNA is TGCAGCGTTGGTTGGGGGAACAGGGACGAGCAGTACTTC.

A single count supports this clone. The DNA for the CDR3 is TGTGCCAGTAGTGGGGGACAGGGTCGCACAGATACGCAGTATTTT. Translated, it gives CASSGGQGRTDTQYF. The chain has TRBV19 and TRBJ2-3; TRBD1 aligns across 9 bases. The CDR3 sequence is 15 residues long. Germline V lookup: CDR1 LNHDA, CDR2 SQIVND (reference sequence). With 5 bases clipped from V and 1 base from J, the junction kept 4 bases outside the gene matches.

CDR3 sequence (DNA): TGTGCCAGCAGCCCTAGATTTCGAGGGACCGGGGAGCTGTTTTTT. Translation: CASSPRFRGTGELFF. V usage is TRBV11-1 and J usage is TRBJ2-2, with D maybe TRBD2 (5 bases). CDR3 length equals 15 residues. Per germline, CDR1 SGHAT and CDR2 FQDESV (reference sequence). Trimming pared 5 bases from V and 5 bases from J, leaving 15 bases between.

About this clone itself: The same CDR3 can be traced to other DNA sequences in this sample. This chain connects TRBV30 to TRBJ2-7; D gene ambiguous. Germline V gene data show CDR1 as GTSNPN and CDR2 as SVGIG (reference sequence). The ends were cut back, 0 bases at V and 3 bases at J, with 3 bases in the middle. This CDR3 region has 11 residues. DNA for the CDR3: TGTGCCTGGAGTGTACTCTACGAGCAGTACTTC. This gives the protein CAWSVLYEQYF.

The J gene is TRBJ1-6, the V gene TRBV9; 8 bases are shared with TRBD1. With 4 bases clipped from V and 7 bases from J, the junction kept 7 bases outside the gene matches. The germline V gene encodes CDR1 SGDLS and CDR2 YYNGEE. The CDR3 is made up of 15 amino acids. The CDR3 coding sequence is TGTGCCAGCAGCCTCCGGGACAGGACGAATTCACCCCTCCACTTT. Its translation is CASSLRDRTNSPLHF.

V usage is TRBV27 and J usage is TRBJ2-1; 9 positions match TRBD2. The CDR3 is 14 amino acids. CDR1 and CDR2 from the germline V gene are MNHEY and SMNVEV (reference sequence). V dropped 2 bases and J dropped 5; count of bases not matched to a gene: 1. Written as DNA, the CDR3 is TGTGCCAGCAGTTTAATAGCGGGGGACAATGAGCAGTTCTTC. Its translation is CASSLIAGDNEQFF.

This clone was observed a few times. The V gene is TRBV27, the J gene TRBJ1-6; tentative D call: TRBD1 (5 bases). Germline CDR1 is MNHEY and CDR2 is SMNVEV (reference sequence). The CDR3 runs to 14 residues. Trimming stripped 6 bases from V and 7 bases from J, with 13 bases between. DNA for the CDR3: TGTGCCAGCAGGTCAGGGAATCGGAATTCACCCCTCCACTTT. Translating gives CASRSGNRNSPLHF.

The J gene is TRBJ1-2, the V gene TRBV4-1, with a possible D match to TRBD1 (5 bases). V was cut by 4 bases and J by 1 base, with 22 bases left in between. The CDR3 contains 18 residues. Germline V gene data show CDR1 as MGHRA and CDR2 as YSYEKL. CDR3 DNA: TGCGCCAGCAGCCCTATCCGCGGGGCAGGCACTTTTAACTATGGCTACACCTTC. The encoded protein is CASSPIRGAGTFNYGYTF.

This clone was seen a single time. This sequence joins TRBV6-5 and TRBJ1-5, with 8 bases matching TRBD1. The V segment lost 5 bases and the J segment 1 base; nucleotides outside the gene matches: 4. This CDR3 comprises 15 residues. The germline gives CDR1 MNHEY, CDR2 SVGAGI. This CDR3 reads CASSRDRGSNQPQHF. The CDR3, as DNA: TGTGCCAGCAGTCGCGACAGGGGAAGCAATCAGCCCCAGCATTTT.

The chain has TRBV30 and TRBJ1-5; D gene ambiguous. This CDR3 has 11 amino acids. Trimming took 3 bases from V and 3 from J, leaving 3 bases between them. From germline, CDR1 is GTSNPN and CDR2 SVGIG (reference sequence). CDR3: CAWRHNQPQHF. DNA of the CDR3: TGTGCCTGGAGACACAATCAGCCCCAGCATTTT.